This paragraph covers one T cell receptor beta chain sequence. Its specificity is unknown. Here immunoSEQ multiplex PCR was the method, and the copy in TCRdb shows in-frame clones only, minus some. There are 2 million to 2.5 million clones in the sample; approximately 94% occur only once, and approximately 0.13% lies in the top ten. The data belong to a study of shared clonotypes between healthy human individuals. The CDR3 sequence is 14 residues long. V was trimmed by 3 bases and J by 8 bases, leaving 14 bases between them. In germline, CDR1 is SGHVS, CDR2 FQNEAQ. Broader study findings: What naive subsets generally showed was a larger estimated richness than memory subsets showed. Shared clonotypes: about 4.6% naive CD4, under 4% naive CD8, 2.3% memory CD4, about 0.4% memory CD8. Rarefaction showed that sequencing of sorted subsets was incomplete (despite large depth). It was the non-shared clonotypes that had lower generation probabilities than clonotypes shared by all four donors.

This TCR was sampled from a man between 18 and 35 years old in good health. Sequenced sample: naive CD4+ T cells sorted from blood. Subset denoted: CD45RA+ positively selected. V is TRBV7-8 and J is TRBJ2-1; possibly TRBD1 for D (6 bases). The CDR3 reads CASSLGTGSHEQFF. As DNA, the CDR3 is TGTGCCAGCAGCTTGGGCACAGGGTCCCATGAGCAGTTCTTC.